The T cell receptor (beta chain) described here comes from a study of blood T cells in healthy people across ages. CDR3 length: 14 amino acids. CDR1 MNHEY and CDR2 SMNVEV come from the germline V gene (reference sequence). A note on this clonotype: Its antigen is as yet unknown. The germline gene is not matched at one end of the junction; a read error may be the cause.

General study results and limits: While age rose, TCR beta diversity per million T cells dropped in a roughly linear way. The lack of PBMC sorting stopped any conclusive naive versus antigen-experienced comparison.

For the second PCR, which ran for 7 to 11 cycles, a sample-barcoded 5' primer and a J-beta primer mix were used. TCRdb re-derived calls from the 5' RACE reads in MiXCR, one entry per CDR3 protein. The sample holds roughly 1.6 million distinct CDR3 sequences, about 31% seen once. Whenever a sample was processed, at least 6 million PBMCs were isolated. The sample consisted of blood. The J gene is TRBJ2-7, the V gene TRBV27; possibly TRBD1 or TRBD2 for D (5 bases each). The clonotype originates from a woman aged 25 to 39 in good health. The CDR3 here is CASSLYGASYKQYF. The CDR3, as DNA: TGTGCCAGCAGTTTATACGGGGCCTCCTACAAGCAGTACTTC.